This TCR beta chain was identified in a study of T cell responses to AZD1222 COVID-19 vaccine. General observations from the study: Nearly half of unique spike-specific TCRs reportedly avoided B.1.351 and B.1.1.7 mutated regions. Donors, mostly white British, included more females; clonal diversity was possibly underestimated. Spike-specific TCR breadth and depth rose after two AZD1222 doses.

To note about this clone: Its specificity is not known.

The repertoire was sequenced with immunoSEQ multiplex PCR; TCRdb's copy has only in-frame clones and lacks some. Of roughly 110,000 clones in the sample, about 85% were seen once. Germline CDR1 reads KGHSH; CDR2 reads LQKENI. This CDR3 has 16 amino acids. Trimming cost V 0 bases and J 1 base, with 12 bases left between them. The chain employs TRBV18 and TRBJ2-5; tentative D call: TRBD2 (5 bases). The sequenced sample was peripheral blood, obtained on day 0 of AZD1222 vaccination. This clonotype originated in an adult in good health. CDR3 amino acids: CASSPPVSSPQETQYF. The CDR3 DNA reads TGTGCCAGCTCACCACCGGTTTCTAGCCCCCAAGAGACCCAGTACTTC.